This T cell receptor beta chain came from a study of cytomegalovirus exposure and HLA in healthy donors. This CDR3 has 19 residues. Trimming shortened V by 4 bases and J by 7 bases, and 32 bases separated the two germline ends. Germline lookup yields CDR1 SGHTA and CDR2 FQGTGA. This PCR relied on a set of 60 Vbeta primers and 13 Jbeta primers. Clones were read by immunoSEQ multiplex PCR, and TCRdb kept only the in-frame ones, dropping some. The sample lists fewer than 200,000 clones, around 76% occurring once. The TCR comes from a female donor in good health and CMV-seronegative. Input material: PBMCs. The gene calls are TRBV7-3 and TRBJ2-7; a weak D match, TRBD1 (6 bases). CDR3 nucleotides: TGTGCCAGCAGCTCCCGGCAGTCAGTTCAGGGACATACGCGGATGGAGCAGTACTTC. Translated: CASSSRQSVQGHTRMEQYF. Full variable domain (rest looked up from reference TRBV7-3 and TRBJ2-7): GAGVSQTPSNKVTEKGKYVELRCDPISGHTALYWYRQSLGQGPEFLIYFQGTGAADDSGLPNDRFFAVRPEGSVSTLKIQRTERGDSAVYLCASSSRQSVQGHTRMEQYFGPGTRLTVT.